The 2 T cell receptor beta chains given below trace back to one sample, sequenced in a study of T cells expressing NK-cell markers. TCRdb reanalyzed the 5' RACE reads, giving one entry per CDR3 protein sequence and no DNA. The sample data list 400,000 or so distinct CDR3 sequences. The source material was blood T cells: a sorted CD56 or NKG2C T cell subset, CD4+ or CD8+ T cells, or bulk PBMC T cells (not recorded which). The receptors here all came from a woman aged 45 to 65 in good health.

The chain links TRBV3-1 to TRBJ2-1; the TCRdb D gene call, TRBD2, has no DNA to confirm it. The CDR3 has 14 amino acids. CDR1 LGHDT and CDR2 YNNKEL come from the germline V gene (reference sequence). The CDR3: CASSPAGEANEQFF.

J is TRBJ2-2 and V is TRBV6-5; with no DNA, the TCRdb D assignment of TRBD2 cannot be verified. CDR1 and CDR2 from the germline V gene are MNHEY and SVGAGI. This CDR3 spans 16 amino acids. CDR3 residues: CASRRVAEQNTGELFF.